The 14 T cell receptor beta chains below were found in one sample sequenced in a study of somatic mutations in cytotoxic T cells in rheumatoid arthritis. TCRdb's copy holds only in-frame clones and misses some; the assay was immunoSEQ multiplex PCR. The repertoire holds approximately 8,600 clones, with approximately 71% as singletons. Source material: CD8+ T cells sorted from blood. The source is a woman aged 50 to 65 in good health.

This clone was detected only a few times. The V and J genes are TRBV29-1 and TRBJ1-2; D call uncertain. CDR1 is SQVTM and CDR2 is ANQGSEA in the germline V gene. V lost 2 bases and J 5 bases, leaving 12 bases between the germline ends. This CDR3 is built from 13 residues. In nucleotides, the CDR3 is TGCAGCGTTGAACCGGGGTCAGGTTATGGCTACACCTTC. Its translation is CSVEPGSGYGYTF.

V usage is TRBV7-8 and J usage is TRBJ2-7; D gene unclear. The ends were cut back, 5 bases at V and 0 bases at J, with 8 bases in the middle. CDR1 is SGHVS and CDR2 is FQNEAQ in the germline V gene. The CDR3 contains 13 residues. The DNA of the CDR3 is TGTGCCAGCAGCCCATTAGACTCCTACGAGCAGTACTTC. This codes for CASSPLDSYEQYF.

The J gene is TRBJ1-1, the V gene TRBV7-9; D is uncertain. The V gene's germline CDR1 is SEHNR and CDR2 FQNEAQ (reference sequence). Between the trimmed V and J ends, which lost 3 bases and 6 bases, there was a span of 14 bases. The length of the CDR3 is 14 residues. The CDR3 nucleotides are TGTGCCAGCAGCTTGGTAGGAGGGCGTGCTGAAGCTTTCTTT. Protein sequence: CASSLVGGRAEAFF.

V gene TRBV7-9 combines with J gene TRBJ2-5; 9 bases are a match to TRBD1. The J call may be faulty, since TRBJ2-7 better matches the DNA end. The CDR3 has 13 amino acids. From germline, CDR1 is SEHNR and CDR2 FQNEAQ (reference sequence). For the CDR3, the DNA is TGTGCCAGCACGGGGGACAGGGTCTACGAGCAGTACTTC. Residues: CASTGDRVYEQYF.

The chain links TRBV7-2 to TRBJ2-7; 11 bases align to TRBD2. Losses at the gene ends were 4 bases for V and 3 bases for J; bases not matched to a gene: 14. The CDR3 totals 18 residues. The germline V gene has CDR1 SGHTA and CDR2 FQGNSA. The CDR3 nucleotides read TGTGCCAGCAGCTCCACCCGAGAGGCTAGCGGGGGGCACTACGAGCAGTACTTC. This codes for CASSSTREASGGHYEQYF.

This clone was picked up one time. V is TRBV10-3 and J is TRBJ2-7, with 7 bases lining up with TRBD1. Germline V gene lookup returns CDR1 ENHRY and CDR2 SYGVKD. V lost 7 bases, J lost 6 bases, and 15 bases stayed unmatched. This CDR3 is 15 amino acids long. The CDR3 sequence: CAITGREGARSEQYF. The CDR3 region has the DNA TGTGCCATCACCGGACGAGAGGGGGCGAGGTCCGAGCAGTACTTC.

The gene calls are TRBV5-1 and TRBJ2-5; 9 bases map to TRBD1. The CDR3 has 14 residues. The germline CDR1 and CDR2 sequences are SGHRS and YFSETQ. Trimming took 4 bases from V and 4 from J; bases not matched to a gene: 5. The CDR3 DNA reads as TGCGCCAGCAGCCCTGGGACAGGGACAGAGACCCAGTACTTC. This gives the protein CASSPGTGTETQYF. The full variable domain, in which reference TRBV5-1 and TRBJ2-5 provide the parts outside the CDR3, is KAGVTQTPRYLIKTRGQQVTLSCSPISGHRSVSWYQQTPGQGLQFLFEYFSETQRNKGNFPGRFSGRQFSNSRSEMNVSTLELGDSALYLCASSPGTGTETQYFGPGTRLLVL.

Regarding this clone: The junction does not match germline at one end; this may be a read error. The gene calls are TRBV7-7 and TRBJ2-5; D is ambiguous. The DNA end favors TRBJ2-7, so the J call may be wrong. The CDR3 runs to 13 residues. Germline assignment: CDR1 SSHAT and CDR2 FNYEAQ (reference sequence). The CDR3 reads CASSLSPRYEQYF. CDR3 bases: TGTGCTAGCAGCTTATCTCCGCGGTACGAGCAGTACTTC.

This clone occurred a few times. The genes are TRBV9 and TRBJ2-7, with TRBD2 matching 8 bases. Germline CDR1 reads SGDLS; CDR2 reads YYNGEE. The CDR3 sequence is 15 residues long. J was trimmed by 4 bases and V by 0 bases; bases with no gene match: 6. The CDR3 is CASSVEGLGSYEQYF. CDR3 sequence (DNA): TGTGCCAGCAGCGTAGAGGGACTAGGGTCGTACGAGCAGTACTTC.

The chain carries TRBV28 and TRBJ1-4; 7 bases line up with TRBD1. The V gene's germline CDR1 is MDHEN and CDR2 SYDVKM. V was pared by 6 bases and J by 7 bases, with 14 bases of the junction left unmatched. The CDR3 length is 16 residues. CDR3 sequence (DNA): TGTGCCAGCAGACAAGACAGGGAAGGGATTGGTGAAAAACTGTTTTTT. Protein sequence: CASRQDREGIGEKLFF. The entire variable domain, with the rest obtained from reference TRBV28 and TRBJ1-4, is as follows: DVKVTQSSRYLVKRTGEKVFLECVQDMDHENMFWYRQDPGLGLRLIYFSYDVKMKEKGDIPEGYSVSREKKERFSLILESASTNQTSMYLCASRQDREGIGEKLFFGSGTQLSVL.

The chain has TRBV6-5 and TRBJ1-1, with TRBD1 matching 9 bases. From germline, CDR1 is MNHEY and CDR2 SVGAGI. With V trimmed by 6 bases and J by 5 bases, 7 bases remained unmatched. The CDR3 has 14 residues. CDR3 sequence reads: CASRRTGDGTEAFF. The CDR3 DNA is TGTGCCAGCAGGCGGACAGGGGATGGGACTGAAGCTTTCTTT.

This chain links TRBV2 with TRBJ2-1; no clear D. Trimming shortened V by 2 bases and J by 7 bases, and 15 bases separated the two germline ends. This CDR3 spans 15 amino acids. CDR1 SNHLY and CDR2 FYNNEI come from the germline V gene. The CDR3 DNA reads TGTGCCAGCAGTGAATGGGTCAACAGTCCTAATGAGCAGTTCTTC. Its protein product is CASSEWVNSPNEQFF.

The gene calls are TRBV4-1 and TRBJ1-5; 7 bases agree with TRBD1. The V gene end was trimmed by 2 bases and the J gene end by 4 bases; junction bases not matched to a gene: 5. Germline V gives CDR1 MGHRA, CDR2 YSYEKL. The CDR3 is 15 residues long. The CDR3 nucleotides are TGCGCCAGCAGCCAATATTCAGGGGGGAATCAGCCCCAGCATTTT. Protein: CASSQYSGGNQPQHF.

This rearrangement joins TRBV2 to TRBJ2-5; 8 bases align to TRBD1. CDR3 length: 15 amino acids. Germline CDR1 reads SNHLY; CDR2 reads FYNNEI. Trimming cost V 2 bases and J 5 bases; bases outside gene matches: 7. CDR3 sequence reads: CASSESQGARETQYF. CDR3 sequence (DNA): TGTGCCAGCAGTGAAAGTCAGGGGGCGAGGGAGACCCAGTACTTC.